This T cell receptor (beta chain) appears in the sequencing data of a study of blood T cells in healthy people across ages. Regarding the study as a whole: Nothing was known about donor CMV status, and this possibly confounded expanded clonotype changes. Versus aged donors, long-lived donors had higher diversity and more naive CD4+ cells.

The CDR3 totals 15 residues. Germline V lookup: CDR1 SGHTA, CDR2 FQGNSA. V gave up 5 bases and J gave up 4 bases, with 16 bases separating them. Primers used in a second PCR of roughly 7 to 12 cycles were a sample-barcoded 5' primer and a J-beta primer mix. Each cDNA molecule received a tag from a template-switch adaptor that had 12 random nucleotides. A minimum of 2.5 million CDR3-containing paired-end reads was obtained for each sample. TCRdb re-analysed the 5' RACE reads in MiXCR, keeping a single row per CDR3 protein. The repertoire holds fewer than 950,000 distinct CDR3 sequences, with 36% as singletons. Details on this clonotype: Its antigen is still unknown. Since a much larger clone is just one base distant, this may be a read error.

The rearrangement joins TRBV7-2 to TRBJ2-3; TRBD2 is a possible D gene (5 bases). This receptor was obtained from a man between 18 and 29 years old in good health. The sequenced material came from blood. CDR3 in amino acids: CASSIGPGNSDTQYF. DNA of the CDR3: TGTGCCAGCAGCATAGGTCCCGGGAATTCAGATACGCAGTATTTT.